The 27 T cell receptor beta chains below all came from one sample that was sequenced in a study of T cell repertoires in cytomegalovirus infection. A single record per CDR3 protein comes from TCRdb applying MiXCR to the reads. The sample records 110,000 or so distinct CDR3 sequences, around 30% being singletons. Antigens for these TCRs are unknown. The sequences come from CD8+ T cells from cultured PBMCs, collected from culture after CMV antigen stimulation. These TCRs come from a human donor in good health (CMV status not recorded). Some clones in this sample may be carry-over from other donors' samples.

This clonotype turned up a few times. V and J are TRBV14 and TRBJ2-1; 14 bases map to TRBD2. The germline V gene has CDR1 SGHDN and CDR2 FVKESK. The CDR3 sequence is 18 residues long. Germline trimming cut 6 bases from V and 6 bases from J; bases unmatched to any gene: 13. The CDR3 region has the DNA TGTGCCAGCAGTCTTCGAGGCCGAGGACTAGCGGGGGGCAATGAGCAGTTCTTC. This encodes CASSLRGRGLAGGNEQFF.

This clonotype came up a few times. The chain uses TRBV7-9 and TRBJ1-2; D is perhaps TRBD1 (6 bases). CDR1 and CDR2 (germline): SEHNR, FQNEAQ (reference sequence). The germline V and J ends were trimmed by 4 bases and 3 bases, with 15 bases remaining between them. CDR3 length: 15 amino acids. The CDR3: CASSSGRRGDYGYTF. In nucleotides, the CDR3 is TGTGCCAGCAGCTCCGGAAGAAGGGGGGACTATGGCTACACCTTC. Using reference TRBV7-9 and TRBJ1-2 for the parts outside the CDR3, the full variable domain is DTGVSQNPRHKITKRGQNVTFRCDPISEHNRLYWYRQTLGQGPEFLTYFQNEAQLEKSRLLSDRFSAERPKGSFSTLEIQRTEQGDSAMYLCASSSGRRGDYGYTFGSGTRLTVV.

This clonotype appeared a few times. V usage is TRBV7-2 and J usage is TRBJ2-1, with 9 bases identical to TRBD2. J gave up 5 bases and V 5 bases, and 13 bases lay outside the gene matches. The CDR3 has 17 residues. Germline CDR1 SGHTA, CDR2 FQGNSA. CDR3 in DNA: TGTGCCAGCAGCCGAAAGGGGCTAGCGGGGACCCACAATGAGCAGTTCTTC. Its translation: CASSRKGLAGTHNEQFF.

The chain employs TRBV13 and TRBJ1-4; D unresolved. The V gene's germline CDR1 is PRHDT and CDR2 FYEKMQ (reference sequence). The CDR3 has 13 amino acids. V lost 1 base and J 12 bases, leaving 12 bases between the germline ends. This chain's CDR3 is CASSLAPMRELFF. In DNA form, the CDR3 reads TGTGCCAGCAGCTTAGCCCCCATGAGGGAACTGTTTTTT.

V and J are TRBV12-3 or TRBV12-4 and TRBJ1-5, with 9 bases identical to TRBD1. The junction had 3 bases not matched to a gene; V was cut back by 5 bases and J by 1 base. CDR3 length equals 15 residues. CDR3 protein: CASSPGTGSNQPQHF. CDR3 coding DNA: TGTGCCAGCAGTCCCGGGACAGGGAGCAATCAGCCCCAGCATTTT.

The chain carries TRBV3-1 and TRBJ2-5, with TRBD1 identical over 8 bases. Trimming removed 7 bases from V and 1 base from J; junction bases left unmatched: 8. CDR1 and CDR2 (germline): LGHDT, YNNKEL (reference sequence). CDR3 size: 15 residues. This chain's CDR3 is CASTTLGQGQETQYF. The CDR3 DNA reads TGTGCCAGCACAACCCTAGGACAGGGCCAAGAGACCCAGTACTTC.

This clonotype has more than one count but fewer than ten. V gene TRBV28 combines with J gene TRBJ2-3; 10 nucleotides agree with TRBD2. The V gene's germline CDR1 is MDHEN and CDR2 SYDVKM. V was pared by 3 bases and J by 0 bases, with 12 bases of the junction left unmatched. This CDR3 spans 19 amino acids. Written as DNA, the CDR3 is TGTGCCAGCAGTTTCGGAACCGGTAGCGGGGGGCCTAGCACAGATACGCAGTATTTT. Protein sequence: CASSFGTGSGGPSTDTQYF.

In this sample, this clonotype turned up a few times. The chain uses TRBV7-9 and TRBJ2-7; 14 bases match TRBD2. The trim removed 5 bases at V and 5 bases at J, leaving 11 bases unmatched. Germline V lookup: CDR1 SEHNR, CDR2 FQNEAQ (reference sequence). The CDR3 sequence is 17 residues long. The DNA of the CDR3 is TGTGCCAGCAGCGTGACTAGCGGGGGGGCCAGACTCCACGAGCAGTACTTC. It is translated as CASSVTSGGARLHEQYF.

The chain recombines TRBV4-3 with TRBJ2-7; D possibly corresponds to TRBD2 (5 bases). Looked up from germline, CDR1 is LGHNA and CDR2 is YSLEER. CDR3 length: 15 amino acids. Trimming took off 0 bases at V and 6 bases at J, with 15 bases between the two ends. The CDR3 nucleotides read TGCGCCAGCAGCCAAGATCCCGGGGAGCTTGGCGAGCAGTACTTC. Protein: CASSQDPGELGEQYF.

Only a few counts were recorded for this clonotype. This chain uses TRBV27 with TRBJ2-6; D tentatively fits TRBD1 or TRBD2 (5 bases each). Trimming took off 4 bases at V and 8 bases at J, with 12 bases between the two ends. Germline V lookup: CDR1 MNHEY, CDR2 SMNVEV (reference sequence). CDR3 length equals 14 residues. In DNA, the CDR3 is TGTGCCAGCAGTTGGGGGACGGGGACCAACGTCCTGACTTTC. Translated: CASSWGTGTNVLTF.

This clonotype appeared once. The V and J genes are TRBV12-3 or TRBV12-4 and TRBJ1-5; D gene uncertain. This CDR3 region has 14 residues. Trimming pared 3 bases from V and 4 bases from J, leaving 10 bases between. CDR3 residues: CASSFGRINQPQHF. In nucleotides, the CDR3 is TGTGCCAGCAGTTTCGGACGGATTAATCAGCCCCAGCATTTT.

This clonotype was seen ten or more times. V and J are TRBV4-2 and TRBJ1-1, with D uncertain. This CDR3 spans 15 amino acids. CDR1 LGHNA and CDR2 YNFKEQ come from the germline V gene. The V and J ends lost 1 base and 4 bases respectively, with 13 bases between them. In nucleotides, the CDR3 is TGTGCCAGCAGCCAAGGAAGCGGAGGCCCCACTGAAGCTTTCTTT. Residues: CASSQGSGGPTEAFF.

This clonotype has only a few counts. The chain combines TRBV5-6 with TRBJ2-5, with D possibly matching TRBD1 (6 bases). CDR1 is SGHDT, CDR2 YYEEEE, per germline. The germline V and J ends were trimmed by 0 bases and 3 bases, with 9 bases remaining between them. The CDR3 runs to 14 residues. This CDR3 is CASSLGTAEETQYF. Written as DNA, the CDR3 is TGTGCCAGCAGCTTGGGGACAGCCGAAGAGACCCAGTACTTC.

This clonotype was seen ten or more times. The chain is built from TRBV5-1 and TRBJ2-1; D is possibly TRBD1 (6 bases). This CDR3 region has 16 residues. CDR1 SGHRS and CDR2 YFSETQ come from the germline V gene. V was trimmed by 4 bases and J by 0 bases, leaving 14 bases between them. CDR3 residues: CASSGGLGGSYNEQFF. For the CDR3, the DNA is TGCGCCAGCAGCGGAGGCCTAGGGGGCTCCTACAATGAGCAGTTCTTC. Filled out from reference TRBV5-1 and TRBJ2-1, the complete variable domain reads KAGVTQTPRYLIKTRGQQVTLSCSPISGHRSVSWYQQTPGQGLQFLFEYFSETQRNKGNFPGRFSGRQFSNSRSEMNVSTLELGDSALYLCASSGGLGGSYNEQFFGPGTRLTVL.

J is TRBJ2-2 and V is TRBV6-5, with 7 bases identical to TRBD1. Germline CDR1 and CDR2: MNHEY and SVGAGI. Trimming removed 2 bases from V and 3 bases from J; junction bases left unmatched: 0. The CDR3 spans 14 residues. The CDR3 DNA reads TGTGCCAGCAGTTACACAGGGGACACCGGGGAGCTGTTTTTT. Translated, it gives CASSYTGDTGELFF.

This clonotype was found a few times. The rearrangement joins TRBV7-4 to TRBJ2-1; TRBD2 aligns across 8 bases. This CDR3 is built from 17 residues. CDR1 SGHVT and CDR2 SQSDAQ come from the germline V gene. Trimming removed 0 bases from V and 4 bases from J; junction bases left unmatched: 8. CDR3 sequence: CASSLAGGLAGYNEQFF. CDR3 DNA: TGTGCCAGCAGCTTAGCGGGCGGACTAGCAGGGTACAATGAGCAGTTCTTC.

This clonotype was counted many times. The gene calls are TRBV7-2 and TRBJ2-3; D is perhaps TRBD1 (6 bases). The ends were cut back, 5 bases at V and 3 bases at J, with 15 bases in the middle. CDR1 is SGHTA and CDR2 is FQGNSA in the germline V gene. This CDR3 is built from 15 residues. The CDR3 loop is CASSRTQGWTDTQYF. The CDR3 nucleotides read TGTGCCAGCAGCCGGACACAGGGATGGACAGATACGCAGTATTTT.

This clonotype appeared many times. This chain connects TRBV7-8 to TRBJ2-2; TRBD1 aligns across 9 bases. From germline, CDR1 is SGHVS and CDR2 FQNEAQ. This CDR3 spans 17 amino acids. J gave up 2 bases and V 0 bases, and 4 bases lay outside the gene matches. CDR3 in DNA: TGTGCCAGCAGCTTAGCGAAGACAGGGGGTAACACCGGGGAGCTGTTTTTT. Its translation is CASSLAKTGGNTGELFF.

As concerns this clonotype: Lacking the conserved final phenylalanine or tryptophan, this CDR3 likely reflects a read error. The CDR3 sequence: CASREKTDAEAFY. The DNA of the CDR3 is TGTGCCAGTAGGGAAAAGACAGACGCTGAAGCTTTCTAT. This chain connects TRBV19 to TRBJ1-1; perhaps TRBD1 as D (5 bases). CDR3 length: 13 amino acids. The germline CDR1 and CDR2 sequences are LNHDA and SQIVND (reference sequence). Trimming shortened V by 6 bases and J by 6 bases, and 14 bases separated the two germline ends.

Concerning this clonotype itself: The junction departs from germline at one end; a sequencing error may be responsible. The rearrangement joins TRBV7-8 to TRBJ2-1; D uncertain. CDR3 size: 11 residues. CDR1 and CDR2 from the germline V gene are SGHVS and FQNEAQ. The CDR3 sequence is CDSSPAIEQLF. CDR3 nucleotides: TGTGACAGCAGCCCCGCCATTGAGCAGCTCTTC.

This clonotype has only a few counts. The chain has TRBV4-2 and TRBJ1-2; D ambiguous. Germline CDR1 and CDR2: LGHNA and YNFKEQ. This CDR3 has 13 residues. Deletions cut 0 bases from V and 4 bases from J, with 6 bases between. Here the CDR3 reads CASSQENSYGYTF. Written as DNA, the CDR3 is TGTGCCAGCAGCCAAGAAAACAGCTATGGCTACACCTTC.

Only a few counts were recorded for this clonotype. This rearrangement joins TRBV27 to TRBJ2-3; D is unresolved. The CDR3 totals 14 residues. The germline V gene has CDR1 MNHEY and CDR2 SMNVEV (reference sequence). Trimming cost V 8 bases and J 0 bases, with 12 bases left between them. CDR3 nucleotide sequence: TGTGCCAGCTGGGCTTTGGGAAGCACAGATACGCAGTATTTT. Translated: CASWALGSTDTQYF.

This clonotype was observed many times. This chain uses TRBV12-5 with TRBJ1-2, with a possible D match to TRBD1 (6 bases). The germline CDR1 and CDR2 sequences are LGHNT and FRNRAP. The CDR3 sequence is 13 residues long. Deletions cut 4 bases from V and 3 bases from J, with 9 bases between. Here the CDR3 reads CASGSDSYYGYTF. DNA of the CDR3: TGTGCTAGTGGTTCGGACAGCTACTATGGCTACACCTTC.

The chain employs TRBV10-3 and TRBJ2-7; TRBD1 agrees at 11 bases. CDR1 is ENHRY and CDR2 is SYGVKD in the germline V gene. V shed 7 bases and J 0 bases; nucleotides not matched to a gene: 8. The length of the CDR3 is 16 residues. This CDR3 is CAIMGTGGRTSYEQYF. The CDR3, as DNA: TGTGCCATCATGGGGACAGGGGGGCGTACCTCCTACGAGCAGTACTTC.

This rearrangement joins TRBV19 to TRBJ1-5, with a possible D match to TRBD1 (5 bases). With 4 bases removed from V and 5 bases from J, the gap between germline ends came to 21 bases. This CDR3 has 17 amino acids. Germline CDR1 is LNHDA and CDR2 is SQIVND (reference sequence). CDR3 in amino acids: CASSSPGGAEWDQPQHF. DNA for the CDR3: TGTGCCAGTAGTAGCCCCGGCGGGGCGGAGTGGGATCAGCCCCAGCATTTT.

The genes are TRBV7-6 and TRBJ2-7, with D possibly called TRBD1 or TRBD2 (6 bases each). The CDR3 is 15 amino acids. V lost 5 bases, J lost 2 bases, and 16 bases lay in between. Germline V gives CDR1 SGHVS, CDR2 FNYEAQ. The CDR3 spells CASSPGTGAAYEQYF. CDR3 nucleotide sequence: TGTGCCAGCAGCCCTGGTACGGGGGCTGCCTACGAGCAGTACTTC.

The sample holds a few counts of this clonotype. Here the CDR3 reads CASSLQGPYNEQFF. In nucleotides, the CDR3 is TGTGCCAGCAGTTTACAGGGACCCTACAATGAGCAGTTCTTC. This rearrangement joins TRBV27 to TRBJ2-1, with D perhaps assigned TRBD1 or TRBD2 (5 bases each). CDR3 length: 14 residues. Between the trimmed V and J ends, which lost 2 bases and 2 bases, there was a span of 7 bases. Germline V gene lookup returns CDR1 MNHEY and CDR2 SMNVEV (reference sequence).